The rows below give T cell receptor beta chains drawn from one sample of a study of technical replicates of blood from a handful of donors. The protocol was immunoSEQ multiplex PCR, while the TCRdb copy is restricted to in-frame clones and leaves out a portion. The table lists roughly 72,000 clones, about nine tenths of them singletons, with about 0.35% in the top ten. The sample comprised T cells isolated from PBMCs. These receptors were obtained from a human donor in good health. Each CDR3 is given with its conserved first and last residue. The order of the fields is CDR3 length, D gene, J gene, clone size, V gene, CDR3 protein, CDR3 DNA. A D gene is named only where the DNA matches it firmly. Not every row has a clone size; where given, it reads once, few, many or a size class.

>11|NA|TRBJ2-7|NA|TRBV7-9
CASSFGGGRYF
TGTGCCAGCAGCTTCGGGGGTGGTCGGTACTTC
>16|TRBD2|TRBJ2-3|NA|TRBV4-2
CASSQEYSGSTDTQYF
TGTGCCAGCAGCCAAGAATATAGCGGGAGCACAGATACGCAGTATTTT
>15|TRBD1|TRBJ1-4|NA|TRBV6-4
CASSDTGTGDEKLFF
TGTGCCAGCAGTGATACCGGGACAGGGGACGAAAAACTGTTTTTT
>12|NA|TRBJ2-4|NA|TRBV5-4
CASSSGENIQYF
TGTGCCAGCAGCTCGGGGGAAAACATTCAGTACTTC
>14|TRBD1|TRBJ2-5|once|TRBV5-1
CASSLEGQAETQYF
TGCGCCAGCAGCTTGGAAGGACAGGCGGAGACCCAGTACTTC
>21|TRBD2|TRBJ2-2|once|TRBV4-1
CASSQLLGGWEGRSGTGELFF
TGCGCCAGCAGCCAACTACTGGGCGGGTGGGAGGGCCGGTCGGGCACCGGGGAGCTGTTTTTT
>15|TRBD1|TRBJ1-5|once|TRBV6-1
CASSGGQLVGQPQHF
TGTGCCAGCAGTGGGGGACAGTTAGTTGGTCAGCCCCAGCATTTT
>15|TRBD2|TRBJ2-5|NA|TRBV2
CASSEARLARETQYF
TGTGCCAGCAGTGAAGCGCGACTAGCCAGGGAGACCCAGTACTTC
>14|TRBD2|TRBJ2-7|NA|TRBV11-3
CASSPRGGSYEQYF
TGTGCCAGCAGCCCCCGGGGGGGCTCCTACGAGCAGTACTTC
>14|NA|TRBJ2-3|NA|TRBV11-2
CASSFGPRTDTQYF
TGTGCCAGCAGCTTTGGGCCCCGCACAGATACGCAGTATTTT
>13|NA|TRBJ1-4|NA|TRBV25-1
CASSDNGSRKLFF
TGTGCCAGCAGTGATAATGGTAGTAGAAAACTGTTTTTT